Listed below are T cell receptor beta chains from one sample, sequenced in a study of cytotoxic CD8 clonotypes in ibrutinib-treated CLL. Using immunoSEQ multiplex PCR, the repertoire was profiled, and TCRdb retains in-frame clones only, with some absent. This sample has 40,000 or so clones, with roughly 72% found just once. Sequenced material: PBMCs, taken at disease progression, from a patient treated with ibrutinib. The receptors derive from a human donor with chronic lymphocytic leukemia. The CDR3 runs from the conserved cysteine through the conserved F or W. D genes are given only for firm matches. The size field is filled for only some rows; it gives once, few, many or a size class.

clone_size j_call v_call d_call cdr3_nt cdr3_aa
once TRBJ2-3 TRBV5-1 TRBD2 TGCGCCAGCAGCTCGGTACGGACTAGCGGGAGGGGCACAGATACGCAGTATTTT CASSSVRTSGRGTDTQYF
. TRBJ2-7 TRBV5-1 TRBD2 TGCGCCAGCAGCTTGGCCCCTAGCGGGAGTTCCGAGCAGTACTTC CASSLAPSGSSEQYF
. TRBJ1-2 TRBV5-4 . TGTGCCAGCAGCTTGTCGCCAGCAGGGGCTTATGGCTACACCTTC CASSLSPAGAYGYTF
. TRBJ2-3 TRBV4-2 TRBD2 TGTGCCAGCAGCCACGCGAGACTAGCGGGGGGGCCGGATACGCAGTATTTT CASSHARLAGGPDTQYF
few TRBJ2-3 TRBV15 . TGTGCCACCAGCAGAGCTCGGGGAGAAGCAGATACGCAGTATTTT CATSRARGEADTQYF
few TRBJ1-1 TRBV7-2 . TGTGCCAGCAGCCAAGATATGAACACTGAAGCTTTCTTT CASSQDMNTEAFF
few TRBJ2-7 TRBV13 . TGTGCCAGCAGCTTTATGTACTACGAGCAGTACTTC CASSFMYYEQYF
. TRBJ1-6 TRBV19 . TGTGCCAGTAGTACCGGACAGTCCTATAATTCACCCCTCCACTTT CASSTGQSYNSPLHF
. TRBJ2-5 TRBV5-1 TRBD2 TGCGCCAGCAGCATCGGGACTAGCGGGGGGTTAGGGACCCAGTACTTC CASSIGTSGGLGTQYF
. TRBJ2-7 TRBV5-6 TRBD1 TGTGCCAGCGGGTCCGGGACAGGGTCATCCTACGAGCAGTACTTC CASGSGTGSSYEQYF
. TRBJ1-2 TRBV20-1 TRBD1 TGCAGTGCCGTGGACAGGGGTGGCTACACCTTC CSAVDRGGYTF
. TRBJ1-4 TRBV25-1 TRBD1 TGTGCCAGCAGTGCTCCGGTAGGGCAGGGGGGGGCCAAGGGAAAACTGTTTTTT CASSAPVGQGGAKGKLFF
. TRBJ1-1 TRBV10-3 . TGTGCCATCAGTGAGTCCGCCTACACTGAAGCTTTCTTT CAISESAYTEAFF
few TRBJ2-2 TRBV27 . TGTGCCAGCAGGGGGGGACTCTACACCGGGGAGCTGTTTTTT CASRGGLYTGELFF
. TRBJ2-1 TRBV11-2 . TGTGCCAGCAGCTACCCAAACAATGAGCAGTTCTTC CASSYPNNEQFF
. TRBJ1-2 TRBV4-1 . TGCGCCAGCAGCCACCCCCGGGGGGCGCGTGGTGGCTACACCTTC CASSHPRGARGGYTF
once TRBJ1-1 TRBV19 TRBD1 TGTGCCAGTAGTGTGGACAGGGTCACTGAAGCTTTCTTT CASSVDRVTEAFF
. TRBJ2-7 TRBV5-1 . TGCGCCAGCAGCTTGGGAGGCCAGGGTTATGACGAGCAGTACTTC CASSLGGQGYDEQYF
. TRBJ1-4 TRBV5-4 TRBD1 TGTGCCAGCAGCTTTTACAGGGGCGAGACTAATGAAAAACTGTTTTTT CASSFYRGETNEKLFF
. TRBJ2-7 TRBV5-1 TRBD2 TGCGCCAGCAGCTTTGCGGGAGCCTACGAGCAGTACTTC CASSFAGAYEQYF
. TRBJ1-2 TRBV9 . TGTGCCAGCAGCGTGAGGGGCCATGGGGCCAGGGAGGACTATGGCTACACCTTC CASSVRGHGAREDYGYTF
. TRBJ1-1 TRBV5-1 TRBD1 TGCGCCAGCAGCTGGACCTTACAGGGGGGGAGGACTGAAGCTTTCTTT CASSWTLQGGRTEAFF
few TRBJ2-2 TRBV18 . TGTGCCAGCTCACCCTCCCGCGCGAACACCGGGGAGCTGTTTTTT CASSPSRANTGELFF
few TRBJ2-7 TRBV5-1 . TGCGCCAGCAGCTTGAACACGGTCTACGAGCAGTACTTC CASSLNTVYEQYF
. TRBJ2-2 TRBV7-9 TRBD1 TGTGCCAGCAGCCCTAGCCGGCAGGGGGTGAACACCGGGGAGCTGTTTTTT CASSPSRQGVNTGELFF
. TRBJ2-7 TRBV5-5 . TGTGCCAGCAGGACTGGACCTCGACCTACCTACGAGCAGTACTTC CASRTGPRPTYEQYF
. TRBJ2-2 TRBV5-1 TRBD2 TGCGCCAGCAGCCCGGCTACGCGGGGGGCCACCGGGGAGCTGTTTTTT CASSPATRGATGELFF
. TRBJ2-1 TRBV11-2 . TGTGCCAGCAGCTTATTCGCGGGGCAACTATACAATGAGCAGTTCTTC CASSLFAGQLYNEQFF
few TRBJ2-3 TRBV7-9 TRBD2 TGTGCCAGCAGCTTAGTTAGCGGGGCAGATACGCAGTATTTT CASSLVSGADTQYF
. TRBJ2-7 TRBV18 . TGTGCCAGCTCACCACCGGCAGGGTTCGAGCAGTACTTC CASSPPAGFEQYF
. TRBJ1-2 TRBV5-1 TRBD1 TGCGCCAGCAGCCCCGGGGACAGTGGCCGTGGCTATGGCTACACCTTC CASSPGDSGRGYGYTF
. TRBJ2-7 TRBV27 . TGTGCCAGCAGTTTAGCACGAGGGGCTAGCGAGCAGTACTTC CASSLARGASEQYF
. TRBJ2-2 TRBV23-1 . TGCGCCAGCATGTCCTCCCCTAGCGCTACGAGGACCGGGGAGCTGTTTTTT CASMSSPSATRTGELFF
. TRBJ1-2 TRBV28 TRBD1 TGTGCCAGCAGCCACAGGACAGGGGGTCTGAGGTATGGCTACACCTTC CASSHRTGGLRYGYTF
few TRBJ2-2 TRBV15 TRBD2 TGTGCCACCAGCAGAGAGTTGATAGCGGGGAACACCGGGGAGCTGTTTTTT CATSRELIAGNTGELFF
few TRBJ2-2 TRBV2 . TGTGCCAGCGGGTTGAGACCAGGGGACACCGGGGAGCTGTTTTTT CASGLRPGDTGELFF
. TRBJ2-4 TRBV15 TRBD1 TGTGCCACCAGCAGGGACAGGGGGCAGGGAAACATTCAGTACTTC CATSRDRGQGNIQYF
. TRBJ2-1 TRBV4-1 . TGCGCCAGCAGCCAGCTCTCTAGCTCCTACAATGAGCAGTTCTTC CASSQLSSSYNEQFF
. TRBJ2-7 TRBV5-5 TRBD1 TGTGCCAGCACCCACGGGCCGACAGGGCATCCGACCGAGCAGTACTTC CASTHGPTGHPTEQYF
. TRBJ2-5 TRBV18 TRBD1 TGTGCCAGCTCACCAACGACAGGGACCCAAGAGACCCAGTACTTC CASSPTTGTQETQYF
. TRBJ2-2 TRBV29-1 TRBD1 TGCAGCGTCTTAAGGGGACAGGTACCGAACACCGGGGAGCTGTTTTTT CSVLRGQVPNTGELFF
. TRBJ2-3 TRBV18 . TGTGCCAGCTCACCTATGGGCACAGATACGCAGTATTTT CASSPMGTDTQYF
. TRBJ1-1 TRBV9 . TGTGCCAGCAGCGACCCGGTGAAGGGCACTGAAGCTTTCTTT CASSDPVKGTEAFF
. TRBJ2-1 TRBV5-1 . TGCGCCAGCAGCTCCTTAATTGCTAGCTCCTACAATGAGCAGTTCTTC CASSSLIASSYNEQFF
. TRBJ1-1 TRBV2 . TGTGCCAGCAGTAAGGACTACGGCACTGAAGCTTTCTTT CASSKDYGTEAFF
. TRBJ2-2 TRBV28 . TGTGCCAGCAGTTTAGGGAAAGGGTACAGCACCGGGGAGCTGTTTTTT CASSLGKGYSTGELFF
. TRBJ1-6 TRBV27 . TGTGCCAGCAGTTTATCAGGCCGGTCACCCCTCCACTTT CASSLSGRSPLHF
few TRBJ1-1 TRBV28 . TGTGCCAGCAGGGTCCACCCGGCGGGGACTGAAGCTTTCTTT CASRVHPAGTEAFF
. TRBJ2-7 TRBV13 . TGTGCCAGCAGCCCCGGGACTTCCGCCTACGAGCAGTACTTC CASSPGTSAYEQYF
. TRBJ1-4 TRBV15 TRBD1 TGTGCCACCAGCAGAGATGGGCCCCGACAGGGAGAGGGAAAACTGTTTTTT CATSRDGPRQGEGKLFF
few TRBJ1-5 TRBV27 . TGTGCCAGCAGTTCTGGGAAGGGTCTGCAGCCCCAGCATTTT CASSSGKGLQPQHF
once TRBJ1-3 TRBV27 TRBD1 TGTGCCACAGCAGGAGGGACAGGCCCAAACTCTGGAAACACCATATATTTT CATAGGTGPNSGNTIYF
. TRBJ1-4 TRBV19 TRBD1 TGTGCCACAGGGGACAGGGGTGATGAAAAACTGTTTTTT CATGDRGDEKLFF
. TRBJ1-3 TRBV5-6 . TGTGCCAGCAGCTTCGGTGGACAGAGCTCTGGAAACACCATATATTTT CASSFGGQSSGNTIYF
. TRBJ2-5 TRBV7-9 TRBD2 TGTGCCAGCAGCCCGACTAGCGAGTACCAAGAGACCCAGTACTTC CASSPTSEYQETQYF
. TRBJ2-7 TRBV27 . TGTGCCAGCGGGTACGAGCAGTACTTC CASGYEQYF